This T cell receptor beta chain was identified during a study of T cells in Graves' hyperthyroidism and ophthalmopathy. Overall study: Blood from the periphery was taken at initial diagnosis, before any treatment.

J gave up 7 bases and V 1 base, and 5 bases lay outside the gene matches. Germline V CDR1 and CDR2: SGHRS, YFSETQ. There are 14 residues in the CDR3. Remarks on this clonotype: The antigen is undetermined.

RNA transcripts served as the template for amplifying TCR beta CDR3 regions. With the HTBI primer set, the TCR CDR3 went through a first round of RT-PCR. TCRdb analysed the multiplex PCR reads with MiXCR anew, one entry per CDR3 protein. Of about 640,000 distinct CDR3 sequences listed, 20% to 25% were seen once; the top ten hold 30% to 40%. Study-wide results and caveats: In the analysis, a 13 V-J model separated ophthalmopathy from stable hyperthyroidism. The blood repertoire included most of the expanded thyroid clonotypes above 0.001. Progression to ophthalmopathy was predicted a median of roughly 6.8 months early.

The chain recombines TRBV5-1 with TRBJ2-1, with 7 bases lining up with TRBD2. This TCR came from a man aged 30 to 39 with Graves' ophthalmopathy. Sequencing was done on a sample of blood. The CDR3 DNA sequence: TGCGCCAGCAGCTTGTCACTAGCGATTAATGAGCAGTTCTTC. Translating gives CASSLSLAINEQFF.